The TCR beta chain under discussion was sequenced for a study of radiation and T cells in renal cell carcinoma. Of note for this clone: Its antigen remains unidentified.

Study outcomes and limitations: Pretreatment tumor biopsies were lacking, so baseline clonotypes are unknown.

The time point denotes: blood 4 weeks post-SBRT, at nephrectomy. Treatment defined: 15 Gy SBRT to primary tumor, nephrectomy 4 weeks later. Nephrectomy followed 15 Gy stereotactic body radiation by 4 weeks. This renal cell carcinoma was of the clear cell type. Only in-frame clones appear in the TCRdb table, and some are missing; sequencing was by immunoSEQ multiplex PCR. The sample has about 150,000 clones; 75% to 90% are singletons. CDR1 and CDR2 (germline): PRHDT, FYEKMQ (reference sequence). The CDR3 sequence is 14 residues long. The V gene lost 1 base and the J gene lost 5 bases, with 11 bases spanning the gap.

The receptor was derived from a woman in her forties or fifties with renal cell carcinoma. The starting material was blood, obtained from a patient whose treatment included radiotherapy and nephrectomy. V usage is TRBV13 and J usage is TRBJ1-2, with D unclear. DNA for the CDR3: TGTGCCAGCAGCTTAGAAGCCGAATCTTATGGCTACACCTTC. This sequence encodes CASSLEAESYGYTF.